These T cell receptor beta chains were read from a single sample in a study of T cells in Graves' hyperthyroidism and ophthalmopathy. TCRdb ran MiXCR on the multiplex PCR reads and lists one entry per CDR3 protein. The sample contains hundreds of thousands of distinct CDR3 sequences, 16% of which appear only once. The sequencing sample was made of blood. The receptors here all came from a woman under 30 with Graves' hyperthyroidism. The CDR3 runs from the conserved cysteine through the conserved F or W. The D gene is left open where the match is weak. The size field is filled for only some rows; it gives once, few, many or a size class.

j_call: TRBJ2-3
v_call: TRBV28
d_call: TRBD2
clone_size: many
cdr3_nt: TGTGCCAGCAGTTTAGAGGGACTAGCGGGAGTGACAGATACGCAGTATTTT
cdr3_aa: CASSLEGLAGVTDTQYF

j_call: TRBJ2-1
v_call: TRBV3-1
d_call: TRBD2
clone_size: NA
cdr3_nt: TGTGCCAGCAGCCTAACCGGGACTAGCGGTCGGCTTCAGTTCTTC
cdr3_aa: CASSLTGTSGRLQFF

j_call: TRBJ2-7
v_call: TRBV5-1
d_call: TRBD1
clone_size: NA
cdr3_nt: TGCGCCAGCCGGCAGGGACAGGGAGAAATCTACGAGCAGTGCTTC
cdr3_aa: CASRQGQGEIYEQCF

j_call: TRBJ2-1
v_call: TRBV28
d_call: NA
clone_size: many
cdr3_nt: TGTGCCAGCAGTCAACGGGCAGGGGCTTCCTACAATGAGCAGTTCTTC
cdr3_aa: CASSQRAGASYNEQFF

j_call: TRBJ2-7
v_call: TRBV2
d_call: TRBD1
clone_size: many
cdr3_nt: TGTGCCGCACGGTCCGGGACAGGGTGGTACGAGCAGTACTTC
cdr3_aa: CAARSGTGWYEQYF

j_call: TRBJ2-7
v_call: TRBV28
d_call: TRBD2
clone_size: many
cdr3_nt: TGTGCCAGCAGCTACCTTACAGGGGCCCTGACTAGCGGGAGGGCCCCCTACGAGCAGTACTTC
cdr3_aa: CASSYLTGALTSGRAPYEQYF

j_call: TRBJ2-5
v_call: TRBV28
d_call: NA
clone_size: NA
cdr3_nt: TGTGCCAGCAGTCATCTGACTACCGGAGAGACCCAGTACTTC
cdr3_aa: CASSHLTTGETQYF

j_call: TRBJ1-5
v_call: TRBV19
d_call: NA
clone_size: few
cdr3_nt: TGTGCCAGTAGTATAGATCTGGCTGATGGGGGCCAGCCCCAGCATTTT
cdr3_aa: CASSIDLADGGQPQHF

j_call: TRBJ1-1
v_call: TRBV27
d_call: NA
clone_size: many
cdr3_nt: TGTGCCAGCAGTCCCCAGGAGTACCACATCAAAACTGAAGCTTTCTTT
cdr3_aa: CASSPQEYHIKTEAFF

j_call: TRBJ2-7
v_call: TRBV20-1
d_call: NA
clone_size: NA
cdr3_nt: TGCAGTGCTAGAGAGGACATCACCTACGAGCAGTACTTC
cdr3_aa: CSAREDITYEQYF